This T cell receptor (beta chain) was recorded in a study of T cell repertoires in cytomegalovirus infection. The study's findings and limits: Dominant in the ex vivo response were TCR beta clonotypes restricted by HLA-C and specific for CMV.

As regards this clonotype: Antigen unknown.

Between the trimmed V and J ends, which lost 2 bases and 4 bases, there was a span of 13 bases. CDR3 length: 15 residues. One entry per CDR3 protein, called by TCRdb with MiXCR from the reads. The sample has about 160,000 distinct CDR3 sequences, 17% seen once. The clonotype comes from a human donor in good health (CMV status not recorded). Some clones in this sample may be carry-over from other donors' samples. Sequenced material: CD8+ T cells from PBMCs. The chain carries TRBV12-3 or TRBV12-4 and TRBJ2-3, with a weak D call TRBD2 (6 bases). The CDR3 bases are TGTGCCAGCAGTTTAACTAGCAACCGAGCAGATACGCAGTATTTT. Protein sequence: CASSLTSNRADTQYF.